These 12 T cell receptor beta chains came from one sample sequenced in a study of blood T cell repertoires in COVID-19. Only in-frame clones appear in the TCRdb table, and some are missing; sequencing was by immunoSEQ multiplex PCR. The sample holds tens of thousands of clones; approximately 91% are singletons and the top ten take roughly 4%. Material: peripheral blood. The origin of the receptors is a man in his 70s with acute or convalescent COVID-19.

This rearrangement joins TRBV5-4 to TRBJ2-3, with TRBD2 matching 8 bases. The CDR3 has 16 residues. Looked up from germline, CDR1 is SGHNT and CDR2 is YYREEE (reference sequence). J was trimmed by 4 bases and V by 5 bases; bases with no gene match: 12. CDR3 bases: TGTGCCAGCAGACCCTTCGGGGGGGACGAGGCAGATACGCAGTATTTT. This translates into CASRPFGGDEADTQYF. Supplemented by reference TRBV5-4 and TRBJ2-3, the full variable domain reads ETGVTQSPTHLIKTRGQQVTLRCSSQSGHNTVSWYQQALGQGPQFIFQYYREEENGRGNFPPRFSGLQFPNYSSELNVNALELDDSALYLCASRPFGGDEADTQYFGPGTRLTVL.

The CDR3 region has the DNA TGTGCCAGCAGTTTGACCGGAGCCGGGGAGCTGTTTTTT. Protein product: CASSLTGAGELFF. This sequence joins TRBV27 and TRBJ2-2, with no clear D. The V end was cut by 3 bases, the J end by 6 bases, with 8 bases between. Germline V lookup: CDR1 MNHEY, CDR2 SMNVEV (reference sequence). The CDR3 runs to 13 residues.

This chain joins TRBV3-1 (or the pseudogene TRBV3-2) and TRBJ1-1, with TRBD1 as a possible D gene (5 bases). Trimming stripped 0 bases from V and 1 base from J, with 9 bases between. The CDR3 consists of 15 residues. CDR1 and CDR2 (germline): LGHDT, YNNKEL (reference sequence). In DNA, the CDR3 is TGTGCCAGCAGCCAAGAATCCGGGGGGAACACTGAAGCTTTCTTT. This encodes CASSQESGGNTEAFF.

This chain links TRBV19 with TRBJ1-1; D is perhaps TRBD1 (6 bases). Germline CDR1 and CDR2: LNHDA and SQIVND (reference sequence). Trimming took off 6 bases at V and 2 bases at J, with 16 bases between the two ends. This CDR3 has 15 amino acids. CDR3 region: CASREGGAQNTEAFF. The CDR3 coding sequence is TGTGCCAGTAGAGAAGGGGGGGCACAAAACACTGAAGCTTTCTTT.

This clone was observed a single time. The chain uses TRBV18 and TRBJ1-6; TRBD1 matches 7 bases. J lost 9 bases, V lost 0 bases, and 5 bases had no gene match. The CDR3 covers 15 residues. Germline V CDR1 and CDR2: KGHSH, LQKENI. The CDR3 protein is CASSPPGQAGSPLHF. In DNA, the CDR3 is TGTGCCAGCTCACCACCTGGACAGGCGGGTTCACCCCTCCACTTT.

This chain joins TRBV19 and TRBJ2-3; 12 positions agree with TRBD2. Trimming cost V 4 bases and J 5 bases; bases outside gene matches: 10. This CDR3 contains 17 residues. Per the germline V gene, CDR1 is LNHDA and CDR2 is SQIVND (reference sequence). The CDR3 sequence is CASSTGTSGFRGDTQYF. As DNA, the CDR3 is TGTGCCAGTAGTACCGGGACTAGCGGGTTCCGGGGAGATACGCAGTATTTT.

This clone was counted once. The chain uses TRBV18 and TRBJ1-2, with D tentatively TRBD1 (5 bases). The CDR3 has 15 residues. The germline V gene has CDR1 KGHSH and CDR2 LQKENI. Trimming took 0 bases from V and 4 from J, leaving 12 bases between them. Here the CDR3 reads CASSPPAGKSYGYTF. CDR3 in DNA: TGTGCCAGCTCACCACCAGCAGGGAAGAGCTATGGCTACACCTTC.

CDR3 in amino acids: CASSSVGTYQGGIENIQYF. The DNA for the CDR3 is TGTGCCAGCAGCTCAGTGGGGACTTATCAAGGGGGCATAGAAAACATTCAGTACTTC. This chain links TRBV7-2 with TRBJ2-4; D might be TRBD1 (7 bases). The CDR3 spans 19 residues. Looked up from germline, CDR1 is SGHTA and CDR2 is FQGNSA. Deletions cut 4 bases from V and 5 bases from J, with 27 bases between.

This rearrangement joins TRBV10-3 to TRBJ1-6; 11 bases map to TRBD1. The CDR3 is made up of 16 amino acids. Unmatched junction bases numbered 2, after V lost 6 bases and J lost 1 base. The V gene's germline CDR1 is ENHRY and CDR2 SYGVKD. The CDR3 DNA reads as TGTGCCATCAGGGGGGACAGGGGGTCCTATAATTCACCCCTCCACTTT. It codes for CAIRGDRGSYNSPLHF.

V usage is TRBV6-1 and J usage is TRBJ1-2; D is unresolved. Trimming pared 1 base from V and 2 bases from J, leaving 17 bases between. The CDR3 totals 17 residues. Germline V gives CDR1 MNHNS, CDR2 SASEGT. The CDR3 sequence is CASSEVEVALWNYGYTF. The CDR3 nucleotides read TGTGCCAGCAGTGAAGTTGAGGTAGCCCTCTGGAACTATGGCTACACCTTC.

This chain's CDR3 is CSVVVTEAFF. The CDR3 DNA sequence: TGCAGCGTTGTCGTTACTGAAGCTTTCTTT. The chain has TRBV29-1 and TRBJ1-1; no firm D call. V was pared by 4 bases and J by 5 bases, with 5 bases between. There are 10 residues in the CDR3. CDR1 SQVTM and CDR2 ANQGSEA come from the germline V gene.

The V call is TRBV6-6, the J call TRBJ1-2; 7 nucleotides line up with TRBD1. Germline CDR1 and CDR2: MNHNY and SVGAGI (reference sequence). The CDR3 is 13 amino acids. V trimming: 6 bases; J trimming: 8 bases; junction bases outside the gene matches: 9. CDR3 amino acids: CASREWDRGGYTF. The CDR3 DNA sequence: TGTGCCAGCAGGGAATGGGACAGAGGCGGCTACACCTTC.